This is a list of T cell receptor beta chains from one sample in a study of identical twins. TCRdb re-analysed the 5' RACE reads in MiXCR, keeping a single row per CDR3 protein. The data contain more than 600,000 distinct CDR3 sequences, about 20% of them singletons. This sample also belongs to another study, concerning T cells expressing NK-cell markers.

Sequenced sample: PBMCs. Receptor source: a young woman in good health. The CDR3 runs from the conserved cysteine through the conserved F or W. A D gene is named only where the DNA matches it firmly. Size is stated for part of the rows, as once, few or many counts, or as a class when the clone is expanded.

size	J	D	V	length	CDR3	DNA
few	TRBJ2-7	-	TRBV7-9	14	CASGPDTQKYEQYF	TGTGCCAGCGGGCCGGACACGCAGAAATACGAGCAGTACTTC
few	TRBJ2-5	-	TRBV5-1	15	CASSMTRSVQETQYF	TGCGCCAGCAGCATGACACGGTCGGTCCAAGAGACCCAGTACTTC
few	TRBJ1-1	TRBD1	TRBV7-9	15	CASSLAGQGVTEAFF	TGTGCCAGCAGCTTAGCGGGACAGGGGGTGACTGAAGCTTTCTTT
-	TRBJ2-7	TRBD2	TRBV29-1	14	CSTQLSGRSDEQYF	TGCAGTACCCAACTTAGCGGGAGGTCTGACGAGCAGTACTTC
-	TRBJ2-1	-	TRBV6-1	13	CASIPSGYNEQFF	TGTGCCAGCATTCCGAGCGGATACAATGAGCAGTTCTTC
-	TRBJ2-1	-	TRBV6-2/TRBV6-3	13	CASSFGPQGEQFF	TGTGCCAGCAGTTTCGGGCCCCAGGGTGAGCAGTTCTTC
-	TRBJ2-3	-	TRBV12-3/TRBV12-4	13	CASRQDRTDTQYF	TGTGCCAGCAGACAGGATCGCACAGATACGCAGTATTTT
-	TRBJ2-1	-	TRBV6-1	15	CASSWTPSSYNEQFF	TGTGCCAGCAGCTGGACACCGAGCTCCTACAATGAGCAGTTCTTC
-	TRBJ2-7	-	TRBV29-1	12	CSALDGGYEQYF	TGCAGCGCATTGGACGGGGGCTACGAGCAGTACTTC
-	TRBJ2-6	-	TRBV5-1	15	CASSPGGTGANVLTF	TGCGCCAGCAGCCCGGGCGGAACTGGGGCCAACGTCCTGACTTTC
few	TRBJ2-7	TRBD1	TRBV15	16	CATSSPRGLSSYEQYF	TGTGCCACCAGCAGTCCTAGGGGGCTCAGCTCCTACGAGCAGTACTTC
-	TRBJ2-3	-	TRBV25-1	12	CASSEASHTQYF	TGTGCCAGCAGTGAAGCGTCTCATACGCAGTATTTT
-	TRBJ1-5	TRBD1	TRBV29-1	14	CSVATGGEWQPQHF	TGCAGCGTCGCGACAGGGGGCGAATGGCAGCCCCAGCATTTT
-	TRBJ2-7	TRBD1	TRBV6-2/TRBV6-3	16	CASSYSFGDSSYEQYF	TGTGCCAGCAGTTACTCATTTGGGGACAGTTCCTACGAGCAGTACTTC
-	TRBJ2-1	-	TRBV29-1	12	CSAKRSGNEQFF	TGCAGCGCCAAGCGGTCCGGCAATGAGCAGTTCTTC
once	TRBJ2-2	-	TRBV18	16	CASSLMDSANTGELFF	TGTGCCAGCTCACTGATGGACAGCGCGAACACCGGGGAGCTGTTTTTT
-	TRBJ2-6	-	TRBV6-5	18	CASSYWGLKSSGANVLTF	TGTGCCAGCAGTTACTGGGGACTTAAAAGCTCTGGGGCCAACGTCCTGACTTTC
few	TRBJ1-6	-	TRBV6-4	15	CASSVSGLQGSPLHF	TGTGCCAGCAGTGTTTCGGGATTACAGGGTTCACCCCTCCACTTT
-	TRBJ2-3	-	TRBV20-1	13	CSADSGTSDTQYF	TGCAGTGCCGATAGCGGAACGTCAGATACGCAGTATTTT
many	TRBJ1-5	TRBD1	TRBV12-3/TRBV12-4	14	CASSLHRGDQPQHF	TGTGCCAGCAGTTTGCACAGGGGGGACCAGCCCCAGCATTTT
-	TRBJ2-5	-	TRBV7-9	13	CASSFDGTETQYF	TGTGCCAGCAGCTTTGATGGCACGGAGACCCAGTACTTC
-	TRBJ1-1	-	TRBV7-9	14	CASSGEVGNAEAFF	TGTGCCAGCAGCGGAGAGGTGGGGAACGCTGAAGCTTTCTTT
-	TRBJ2-1	TRBD2	TRBV10-3	16	CAVRTSGSSSYNEQFF	TGTGCCGTACGGACTAGCGGGTCGAGCTCCTACAATGAGCAGTTCTTC
few	TRBJ1-1	TRBD1	TRBV29-1	14	CSVHRDRTNTEAFF	TGCAGCGTACACCGGGACAGGACGAACACTGAAGCTTTCTTT
few	TRBJ2-7	TRBD2	TRBV7-2	16	CASSFWGGTSGYEQYF	TGTGCCAGCAGCTTTTGGGGAGGGACTAGCGGGTACGAGCAGTACTTC
-	TRBJ1-1	TRBD1	TRBV15	15	CATSSDRVGVTEAFF	TGTGCCACCAGCAGCGACAGGGTTGGAGTGACTGAAGCTTTCTTT
few	TRBJ1-2	TRBD1	TRBV6-1	13	CASRTGTGYGYTF	TGTGCCAGCAGGACCGGGACAGGCTATGGCTACACCTTC
few	TRBJ2-5	-	TRBV4-3	16	CASSQDRAGFQETQYF	TGCGCCAGCAGCCAAGATCGGGCGGGCTTCCAAGAGACCCAGTACTTC
many	TRBJ1-6	TRBD1	TRBV6-6	13	CASSGRGSSPLHF	TGTGCCAGCAGTGGCAGGGGGAGTTCACCCCTCCACTTT
-	TRBJ2-2	TRBD2	TRBV10-3	14	CAISQRENTGELFF	TGTGCCATCAGTCAGCGGGAGAACACCGGGGAGCTGTTTTTT
-	TRBJ2-6	-	TRBV11-2	16	CASGSYRSSGANVLTF	TGTGCCAGCGGATCCTACAGGAGCTCTGGGGCCAACGTCCTGACTTTC
many	TRBJ2-7	TRBD2	TRBV30	15	CAWRDGTSEAYEQYF	TGTGCCTGGAGGGACGGGACTAGCGAGGCCTACGAGCAGTACTTC
-	TRBJ2-1	TRBD2	TRBV15	15	CATSSGREGRNEQFF	TGTGCCACCAGCAGTGGGCGGGAGGGCCGCAATGAGCAGTTCTTC
few	TRBJ2-5	-	TRBV10-3	12	CAISGQGKTQYF	TGTGCCATCAGTGGGCAGGGGAAGACCCAGTACTTC
few	TRBJ1-1	-	TRBV6-5	13	CASSYPPGTEAFF	TGTGCCAGCAGTTACCCTCCAGGCACTGAAGCTTTCTTT
-	TRBJ1-6	-	TRBV12-3/TRBV12-4	15	CASSPTVGFVSTLHF	TGTGCCAGCAGCCCAACAGTAGGGTTCGTTTCCACCCTCCACTTT
few	TRBJ2-4	TRBD1	TRBV7-9	16	CASQAPTGGATNIQYF	TGTGCCAGCCAAGCACCTACAGGGGGCGCCACGAACATTCAGTACTTC
-	TRBJ2-5	-	TRBV12-3/TRBV12-4	14	CASRAGEYQETQYF	TGTGCCAGCAGGGCAGGGGAGTACCAAGAGACCCAGTACTTC
-	TRBJ2-7	-	TRBV11-2	16	CASSLWERQPSYEQYF	TGTGCCAGCAGCCTCTGGGAGCGTCAACCCTCCTACGAGCAGTACTTC
-	TRBJ2-1	TRBD2	TRBV20-1	15	CSAGNGGASYNEQFF	TGCAGTGCTGGCAACGGGGGGGCCTCCTACAATGAGCAGTTCTTC
few	TRBJ2-7	-	TRBV20-1	13	CSGLAPSSYEQYF	TGCAGTGGGCTAGCGCCCAGCTCCTACGAGCAGTACTTC
-	TRBJ2-1	-	TRBV2	11	CASSGTREQFF	TGTGCCAGCAGTGGGACTCGAGAGCAGTTCTTC
few	TRBJ1-4	-	TRBV5-1	13	CASSLRQDEKLFF	TGCGCCAGCAGCTTGAGGCAAGATGAAAAACTGTTTTTT
-	TRBJ2-7	-	TRBV4-1	16	CASSQAIRTTLYEQYF	TGCGCCAGCAGCCAAGCCATCAGGACAACGCTATACGAGCAGTACTTC
few	TRBJ2-7	-	TRBV10-3	13	CAISAGGSREQYF	TGTGCCATCAGTGCCGGGGGCTCAAGGGAGCAGTACTTC
-	TRBJ1-4	-	TRBV10-3	15	CAISERGLAGEKLFF	TGTGCCATCAGTGAGCGCGGCCTGGCCGGCGAAAAACTGTTTTTT
few	TRBJ2-1	TRBD2	TRBV19	15	CASSPVGLAGNEQFF	TGTGCCAGTAGTCCAGTAGGACTAGCGGGGAATGAGCAGTTCTTC
-	TRBJ2-5	-	TRBV12-3/TRBV12-4	14	CASSLGAFQETQYF	TGTGCCAGCAGTTTAGGGGCCTTCCAAGAGACCCAGTACTTC
few	TRBJ1-1	TRBD1	TRBV12-3/TRBV12-4	16	CASSSDRDRVTTEAFF	TGTGCCAGCAGTTCTGACCGGGACAGGGTGACCACTGAAGCTTTCTTT
few	TRBJ2-5	TRBD2	TRBV20-1	15	CSAVGTSGQQETQYF	TGCAGTGCAGTAGGGACTAGCGGACAACAAGAGACCCAGTACTTC
-	TRBJ1-6	-	TRBV29-1	12	CSVRDTNSPLHF	TGCAGCGTCCGGGACACGAATTCACCCCTCCACTTT
-	TRBJ2-2	-	TRBV3-1	16	CASSQDWLSDTGELFF	TGTGCCAGCAGCCAAGATTGGCTGTCGGACACCGGGGAGCTGTTTTTT
few	TRBJ2-7	TRBD1	TRBV11-2	14	CASSPQTGPNEQYF	TGTGCCAGCAGCCCACAGACAGGGCCTAACGAGCAGTACTTC
few	TRBJ2-4	TRBD2	TRBV7-2	15	CASSLFTSGRNIQYF	TGTGCCAGCAGCTTGTTTACCAGCGGGAGAAACATTCAGTACTTC
few	TRBJ2-7	-	TRBV6-1	11	CASYRGLEQYF	TGTGCCAGCTACCGAGGGCTCGAGCAGTACTTC
few	TRBJ1-2	TRBD1	TRBV5-1	14	CASSRDRTTDGYTF	TGCGCCAGCAGTCGGGACAGGACAACTGATGGCTACACCTTC
many	TRBJ1-1	-	TRBV12-3/TRBV12-4	14	CASSLGTDNTEAFF	TGTGCCAGCAGTTTGGGGACGGATAACACTGAAGCTTTCTTT
-	TRBJ2-1	-	TRBV7-2	15	CASSLTGGLHNEQFF	TGTGCCAGCAGCTTAACCGGGGGTTTACACAATGAGCAGTTCTTC
-	TRBJ2-1	TRBD2	TRBV12-3/TRBV12-4	12	CASSATSVEQFF	TGTGCCAGCAGTGCAACTAGCGTGGAGCAGTTCTTC
-	TRBJ2-1	-	TRBV20-1	15	CSASLVGAVYNEQFF	TGCAGTGCTTCTCTCGTGGGGGCGGTCTACAATGAGCAGTTCTTC